Each of the 3 T cell receptor beta chains below was sequenced from the same sample in a study of blood T cell repertoires in COVID-19. Produced via immunoSEQ multiplex PCR; TCRdb's table is partial and in-frame only. The profile shows a few hundred thousand clones, 88% of them singletons. Sample: PBMCs or T cells enriched from blood (not recorded which). These receptors were taken from a woman aged 60-75 years who had recovered from COVID-19.

The gene calls are TRBV11-2 and TRBJ2-2; TRBD2 matches at 7 bases. Germline values: CDR1 SGHAT, CDR2 FQNNGV. This CDR3 is 15 amino acids long. V trimming: 2 bases; J trimming: 8 bases; junction bases outside the gene matches: 8. CDR3 coding DNA: TGTGCCAGCAGCTTACAACTAGCGAATAGGGGGGAGCTGTTTTTT. Translated: CASSLQLANRGELFF.

This clone appeared a single time. The CDR3 spells CASSTTGTASYNSPLHF. The DNA of the CDR3 is TGTGCCAGTAGTACGACCGGGACAGCAAGCTATAATTCACCCCTCCACTTT. The V and J genes are TRBV19 and TRBJ1-6; 7 bases line up with TRBD1. Germline V lookup: CDR1 LNHDA, CDR2 SQIVND (reference sequence). V gave up 4 bases and J gave up 3 bases; unmatched junction bases: 9. The CDR3 covers 17 residues.

The rearrangement joins TRBV5-1 to TRBJ2-3; D remains unclear. The CDR3 is 16 residues long. Germline V gives CDR1 SGHRS, CDR2 YFSETQ. The germline V and J ends were trimmed by 0 bases and 2 bases, with 13 bases remaining between them. CDR3 residues: CASSLGIQDFTDTQYF. The CDR3 nucleotides read TGCGCCAGCAGCTTGGGGATTCAGGATTTCACAGATACGCAGTATTTT.